The entry that follows covers one T cell receptor (beta chain) sequence. Baseline, cycle 4 day 1, and cycle 7 day 1 were the blood sampling points. Clones were read by immunoSEQ multiplex PCR, and TCRdb kept only the in-frame ones, dropping some. The table has about 51,000 clones, under 90% seen once. The data were taken from a study of OX40 agonist ivuxolimab in advanced cancers. At the level of the study: Patients were given ivuxolimab, an antibody that agonizes OX40 (CD134). Averaging roughly 60 years in age, with a range of roughly 23 to 80, the cohort was 65% to 90% male.

Trimming removed 2 bases from V and 4 bases from J, with 11 bases in between. The CDR3 length is 15 residues. Germline V gene data show CDR1 as MNHEY and CDR2 as SMNVEV (reference sequence). The sample was CD4+ or CD8+ T cells sorted from blood, taken in a trial of the OX40 agonist ivuxolimab. The chain links TRBV27 to TRBJ2-2; a possible D gene is TRBD2 (5 bases). The TCR originated in an adult with an advanced solid tumor such as melanoma, head and neck, liver or kidney cancer. As DNA, the CDR3 is TGTGCCAGCAGTTTAGCCGGGGTCGCCACCGGGGAGCTGTTTTTT. Its protein is CASSLAGVATGELFF.